This T cell receptor beta chain emerged from a study of T-cell reconstitution after alpha-beta-depleted transplantation in children. To note about this clonotype: It may be a read error: a sequence one base away is much more abundant.

Construction of the TCRbeta library involved unique molecular identifiers. TCRdb reanalysed the PCR reads using MiXCR and keeps one entry per CDR3 protein. The sample has 250,000 to 300,000 distinct CDR3 sequences; about 9.4% are singletons. This CDR3 is built from 18 residues. The germline CDR1 and CDR2 sequences are SGHAT and FQDESV (reference sequence). The V and J ends lost 6 bases and 9 bases, in that order; junction bases with no gene match: 18. The rearrangement joins TRBV11-1 to TRBJ2-1; 12 bases align to TRBD2. Sample: PBMCs, taken before TCRalphabeta/CD19-depleted stem cell transplant. This receptor was obtained from a boy less than two years old with acute myeloid leukemia, due to receive a stem cell transplant. The CDR3 DNA follows: TGTGCCAGCAGGCCTATCGGACTAGCGGGACCCACGCACGGTGAGCAGTTCTTC. Protein product: CASRPIGLAGPTHGEQFF. Using reference TRBV11-1 and TRBJ2-1 for the parts outside the CDR3, the full variable domain is EAEVAQSPRYKITEKSQAVAFWCDPISGHATLYWYRQILGQGPELLVQFQDESVVDDSQLPKDRFSAERLKGVDSTLKIQPAELGDSAMYLCASRPIGLAGPTHGEQFFGPGTRLTVL.